These T cell receptor beta chains were read from a single sample in a study of CD8+ T cells in alopecia areata. Profiling relied on immunoSEQ multiplex PCR, and the TCRdb table lists in-frame clones only, not all of them. The sample lists about 180,000 clones; 50% to 70% were seen once. Sequencing used CD4+ T cells sorted from blood, obtained at week 0. The receptors were gathered from a human donor with alopecia areata. Both conserved end residues are part of each CDR3. Each record gives: D gene, clone size, J gene, V gene, CDR3 protein, CDR3 DNA. D genes are given only for firm matches. Clone sizes are given selectively: once, few, many, or a class where the clone is expanded.

d_gene: -; abundance: few; j_gene: TRBJ2-5; v_gene: TRBV7-9; CDR3aa: CASLGLGKTQYF; CDR3nt: TGTGCCAGCCTCGGCCTAGGGAAGACCCAGTACTTC
d_gene: -; abundance: -; j_gene: TRBJ2-2; v_gene: TRBV30; CDR3aa: CAWSAQQTGELFF; CDR3nt: TGTGCCTGGAGTGCGCAGCAGACCGGGGAGCTGTTTTTT
d_gene: -; abundance: -; j_gene: TRBJ1-6; v_gene: TRBV6-5; CDR3aa: CASSSPGVYNSPLHF; CDR3nt: TGTGCCAGCAGTTCCCCCGGGGTCTATAATTCACCCCTCCACTTT
d_gene: TRBD1; abundance: few; j_gene: TRBJ2-5; v_gene: TRBV29-1; CDR3aa: CSGDRGDETQYF; CDR3nt: TGCAGCGGGGACAGGGGTGACGAGACCCAGTACTTC
d_gene: -; abundance: few; j_gene: TRBJ2-5; v_gene: TRBV5-4; CDR3aa: CAMTPGRGPGETQYF; CDR3nt: TGTGCCATGACGCCGGGTCGGGGCCCAGGGGAGACCCAGTACTTC
d_gene: -; abundance: once; j_gene: TRBJ2-7; v_gene: TRBV7-2; CDR3aa: CASSPEYEQYF; CDR3nt: TGTGCCAGCAGCCCCGAATACGAGCAGTACTTC
d_gene: -; abundance: few; j_gene: TRBJ2-5; v_gene: TRBV30; CDR3aa: CAWGVGGPQETQYF; CDR3nt: TGTGCCTGGGGTGTTGGCGGGCCCCAAGAGACCCAGTACTTC
d_gene: -; abundance: -; j_gene: TRBJ1-4; v_gene: TRBV7-2; CDR3aa: CASSPGVNEKLFF; CDR3nt: TGTGCCAGCAGCCCAGGGGTTAATGAAAAACTGTTTTTT
d_gene: -; abundance: few; j_gene: TRBJ2-3; v_gene: TRBV4-2; CDR3aa: CASSLRGGRQVADTQYF; CDR3nt: TGTGCCAGCAGCCTCCGCGGGGGCCGGCAGGTCGCAGATACGCAGTATTTT
d_gene: -; abundance: few; j_gene: TRBJ1-4; v_gene: TRBV29-1; CDR3aa: CSVETNEKLFF; CDR3nt: TGCAGCGTTGAAACAAATGAAAAACTGTTTTTT
d_gene: -; abundance: -; j_gene: TRBJ2-7; v_gene: TRBV15; CDR3aa: CATSREKGPVYEQYF; CDR3nt: TGTGCCACCAGCAGAGAAAAGGGACCTGTCTACGAGCAGTACTTC
d_gene: -; abundance: -; j_gene: TRBJ1-3; v_gene: TRBV30; CDR3aa: CAWRLSGNTIYF; CDR3nt: TGTGCCTGGCGCCTCTCTGGAAACACCATATATTTT
d_gene: TRBD2; abundance: -; j_gene: TRBJ2-1; v_gene: TRBV7-9; CDR3aa: CASSLGGGAYNEQFF; CDR3nt: TGTGCCAGCAGCTTAGGCGGGGGGGCCTACAATGAGCAGTTCTTC
d_gene: TRBD1; abundance: -; j_gene: TRBJ2-5; v_gene: TRBV11-2; CDR3aa: CASSSLRGPRVETQYF; CDR3nt: TGTGCCAGCAGCTCGTTAAGGGGGCCCAGGGTCGAGACCCAGTACTTC
d_gene: -; abundance: few; j_gene: TRBJ2-1; v_gene: TRBV2; CDR3aa: CASTEPQVGWEQFF; CDR3nt: TGTGCCAGCACCGAGCCCCAGGTGGGTTGGGAGCAGTTCTTC
d_gene: -; abundance: -; j_gene: TRBJ1-1; v_gene: TRBV5-1; CDR3aa: CASSSEMNTEAFF; CDR3nt: TGCGCCAGCAGCTCGGAAATGAACACTGAAGCTTTCTTT
d_gene: -; abundance: -; j_gene: TRBJ1-2; v_gene: TRBV19; CDR3aa: CASSIDEIYGYTF; CDR3nt: TGTGCCAGTAGTATCGACGAAATCTATGGCTACACCTTC
d_gene: -; abundance: few; j_gene: TRBJ1-2; v_gene: TRBV14; CDR3aa: CASSQDLRDGYTF; CDR3nt: TGTGCCAGCAGCCAAGACCTAAGAGATGGCTACACCTTC
d_gene: TRBD2; abundance: few; j_gene: TRBJ2-2; v_gene: TRBV29-1; CDR3aa: CSVDLRGTGELFF; CDR3nt: TGCAGCGTTGATTTGCGGGGGACCGGGGAGCTGTTTTTT
d_gene: -; abundance: once; j_gene: TRBJ2-3; v_gene: TRBV5-1; CDR3aa: CASSSGPTDTQYF; CDR3nt: TGCGCCAGCAGCTCGGGACCAACAGATACGCAGTATTTT
d_gene: TRBD1; abundance: -; j_gene: TRBJ1-1; v_gene: TRBV10-2; CDR3aa: CASSVDRAMNTEAFF; CDR3nt: TGCGCCAGCAGTGTGGACAGGGCTATGAACACTGAAGCTTTCTTT
d_gene: TRBD2; abundance: -; j_gene: TRBJ2-3; v_gene: TRBV6-1; CDR3aa: CASSESFMRGADTQYF; CDR3nt: TGTGCCAGCAGTGAGTCTTTTATGCGGGGGGCAGATACGCAGTATTTT
d_gene: TRBD1; abundance: -; j_gene: TRBJ1-1; v_gene: TRBV2; CDR3aa: CASSPRQGSTEAFF; CDR3nt: TGTGCCAGCAGCCCCCGACAGGGCAGCACTGAAGCTTTCTTT
d_gene: TRBD1; abundance: few; j_gene: TRBJ2-7; v_gene: TRBV18; CDR3aa: CASTLGQAYEQYF; CDR3nt: TGTGCCAGCACCCTCGGACAGGCCTACGAGCAGTACTTC
d_gene: -; abundance: -; j_gene: TRBJ2-7; v_gene: TRBV10-3; CDR3aa: CAIGGNYEQYF; CDR3nt: TGTGCCATCGGCGGCAACTACGAGCAGTACTTC
d_gene: -; abundance: -; j_gene: TRBJ1-2; v_gene: TRBV25-1; CDR3aa: CATHVEEEGYTF; CDR3nt: TGTGCCACCCACGTGGAGGAGGAGGGCTACACCTTC
d_gene: -; abundance: few; j_gene: TRBJ2-5; v_gene: TRBV10-3; CDR3aa: CAISSIPGGGQQETQYF; CDR3nt: TGTGCCATCAGTTCAATCCCTGGCGGGGGCCAACAAGAGACCCAGTACTTC
d_gene: -; abundance: -; j_gene: TRBJ2-5; v_gene: TRBV27; CDR3aa: CASSLEGGRFQTQYF; CDR3nt: TGTGCCAGCAGTTTAGAGGGGGGCCGGTTTCAGACCCAGTACTTC
d_gene: -; abundance: -; j_gene: TRBJ2-5; v_gene: TRBV30; CDR3aa: CAWVRGSQETQYF; CDR3nt: TGTGCCTGGGTCCGGGGTTCACAAGAGACCCAGTACTTC
d_gene: -; abundance: -; j_gene: TRBJ1-2; v_gene: TRBV29-1; CDR3aa: CSVQKQELIYGYTF; CDR3nt: TGCAGCGTACAAAAACAGGAGCTAATTTATGGCTACACCTTC
d_gene: -; abundance: -; j_gene: TRBJ2-7; v_gene: TRBV29-1; CDR3aa: CSVTWGLEQYF; CDR3nt: TGCAGCGTTACCTGGGGATTAGAGCAGTACTTC
d_gene: -; abundance: -; j_gene: TRBJ2-7; v_gene: TRBV2; CDR3aa: CASSGGGQDSYEQYF; CDR3nt: TGTGCCAGCTCTGGGGGGGGACAGGACTCCTACGAGCAGTACTTC
d_gene: -; abundance: -; j_gene: TRBJ2-5; v_gene: TRBV5-6; CDR3aa: CASSLARGETQYF; CDR3nt: TGTGCCAGCAGCTTGGCGAGAGGAGAGACCCAGTACTTC
d_gene: -; abundance: -; j_gene: TRBJ1-1; v_gene: TRBV23-1; CDR3aa: CASLTGKVNTEAFF; CDR3nt: TGCGCCAGCCTTACAGGGAAGGTGAACACTGAAGCTTTCTTT
d_gene: TRBD2; abundance: few; j_gene: TRBJ2-1; v_gene: TRBV11-2; CDR3aa: CASSLISGTNNEQFF; CDR3nt: TGTGCCAGCAGCTTAATAAGCGGGACGAACAATGAGCAGTTCTTC
d_gene: -; abundance: -; j_gene: TRBJ2-5; v_gene: TRBV4-1; CDR3aa: CASSLPGGHQYF; CDR3nt: TGCGCCAGCAGCTTACCGGGGGGCCACCAGTACTTC
d_gene: -; abundance: -; j_gene: TRBJ1-1; v_gene: TRBV18; CDR3aa: CASSPAPNTEAFF; CDR3nt: TGTGCCAGCTCACCAGCCCCAAACACTGAAGCTTTCTTT
d_gene: -; abundance: -; j_gene: TRBJ2-3; v_gene: TRBV5-1; CDR3aa: CASSFKGTDTQYF; CDR3nt: TGCGCCAGCAGCTTTAAGGGCACAGATACGCAGTATTTT
d_gene: -; abundance: -; j_gene: TRBJ2-1; v_gene: TRBV14; CDR3aa: CASSQATPLYNEQFF; CDR3nt: TGTGCCAGCAGCCAAGCGACCCCCCTTTACAATGAGCAGTTCTTC
d_gene: TRBD1; abundance: -; j_gene: TRBJ1-2; v_gene: TRBV29-1; CDR3aa: CSDGQGEGYGYTF; CDR3nt: TGCAGCGACGGACAGGGGGAGGGCTATGGCTACACCTTC
d_gene: TRBD1; abundance: -; j_gene: TRBJ1-2; v_gene: TRBV10-3; CDR3aa: CAISGTGPHGYTF; CDR3nt: TGTGCCATCAGTGGGACAGGGCCCCATGGCTACACCTTC
d_gene: TRBD2; abundance: few; j_gene: TRBJ2-1; v_gene: TRBV10-2; CDR3aa: CASSDSGGSYNEQFF; CDR3nt: TGCGCCAGCAGTGACTCGGGGGGCTCCTACAATGAGCAGTTCTTC
d_gene: -; abundance: -; j_gene: TRBJ1-1; v_gene: TRBV2; CDR3aa: CASSAGGVRAFF; CDR3nt: TGTGCCAGCAGTGCGGGAGGGGTAAGAGCTTTCTTT
d_gene: -; abundance: -; j_gene: TRBJ1-5; v_gene: TRBV4-1; CDR3aa: CASSRIWGQPQHF; CDR3nt: TGCGCCAGCAGCCGGATCTGGGGTCAGCCCCAGCATTTT
d_gene: -; abundance: -; j_gene: TRBJ2-3; v_gene: TRBV29-1; CDR3aa: CSVKLRARTDTQYF; CDR3nt: TGCAGCGTTAAACTCAGGGCCCGCACAGATACGCAGTATTTT
d_gene: -; abundance: -; j_gene: TRBJ2-1; v_gene: TRBV4-1; CDR3aa: CASSQVGKRVYNEQFF; CDR3nt: TGCGCCAGCAGCCAAGTGGGGAAGAGGGTCTACAATGAGCAGTTCTTC
d_gene: -; abundance: -; j_gene: TRBJ1-5; v_gene: TRBV29-1; CDR3aa: CSVIGGAGQPQHF; CDR3nt: TGCAGCGTCATCGGGGGGGCCGGTCAGCCCCAGCATTTT
d_gene: -; abundance: many; j_gene: TRBJ1-4; v_gene: TRBV7-8; CDR3aa: CASSEARGSGDEKLFF; CDR3nt: TGTGCCAGCAGCGAGGCTAGAGGTTCGGGTGATGAAAAACTGTTTTTT
d_gene: -; abundance: -; j_gene: TRBJ2-3; v_gene: TRBV29-1; CDR3aa: CSVALGTLGTDTQYF; CDR3nt: TGCAGCGTTGCCCTGGGAACTCTCGGCACAGATACGCAGTATTTT
d_gene: -; abundance: -; j_gene: TRBJ2-4; v_gene: TRBV2; CDR3aa: CASSEAQQVVQYF; CDR3nt: TGTGCCAGCAGTGAAGCGCAGCAAGTAGTTCAGTACTTC
d_gene: -; abundance: -; j_gene: TRBJ2-5; v_gene: TRBV29-1; CDR3aa: CSVGPGSRGETQYF; CDR3nt: TGCAGCGTTGGTCCAGGGTCCCGCGGGGAGACCCAGTACTTC